Listed here are 28 T cell receptor beta chains from one sample, sequenced in a study of CD8+CD57+ T cells in acquired aplastic anemia. The study profiled TCR beta VDJ and CDR3 using genomic DNA as template. MiXCR, applied by TCRdb to the reads, yields one record per CDR3 protein. The data hold around 230,000 distinct CDR3 sequences, with 61% observed a single time. The sequencing sample was made of sorted CD4+, CD8+, or CD8+CD57+ T cells (not recorded which) from PBMCs. The receptor source for this set is a human donor in good health.

The rearrangement links TRBV27 to TRBJ2-5; D perhaps matches TRBD1 (7 bases). The germline V gene has CDR1 MNHEY and CDR2 SMNVEV (reference sequence). Deletions cut 3 bases from V and 1 base from J, with 9 bases between. The CDR3 covers 14 residues. DNA for the CDR3: TGTGCCAGCAGTTTCAGGGGGGTCCAAGAGACCCAGTACTTC. Protein product: CASSFRGVQETQYF.

V usage is TRBV11-3 and J usage is TRBJ2-2; TRBD2 is a possible D gene (6 bases). Germline CDR1 and CDR2: SGHNT and YENEEA. V was trimmed by 5 bases and J by 7 bases, leaving 14 bases between them. This CDR3 has 14 residues. CDR3 in DNA: TGTGCCAGCAGCCCTCTAGCGAAGGGCGGGGAGCTGTTTTTT. It encodes CASSPLAKGGELFF.

The V gene is TRBV2, the J gene TRBJ2-3; D remains ambiguous. V lost 8 bases and J lost 4, with 16 bases in between. Germline V gene lookup returns CDR1 SNHLY and CDR2 FYNNEI. There are 14 residues in the CDR3. CDR3 residues: CASESRVSADTQYF. In DNA form, the CDR3 reads TGTGCCAGCGAGTCAAGAGTATCTGCAGATACGCAGTATTTT. Full variable domain (remainder filled in from reference TRBV2 and TRBJ2-3): EPEVTQTPSHQVTQMGQEVILRCVPISNHLYFYWYRQILGQKVEFLVSFYNNEISEKSEIFDDQFSVERPDGSNFTLKIRSTKLEDSAMYFCASESRVSADTQYFGPGTRLTVL.

This clonotype was found many times. This sequence joins TRBV7-9 and TRBJ2-7; possibly TRBD1 or TRBD2 for D (5 bases each). Trimming left V 5 bases short and J 3 bases short, with 14 bases between. The CDR3 runs 14 residues. Germline loops: CDR1 SEHNR, CDR2 FQNEAQ (reference sequence). The CDR3 DNA is TGTGCCAGCAGCCCCCGGGACGGACTCTACGAGCAGTACTTC. Residues: CASSPRDGLYEQYF.

V is TRBV7-9 and J is TRBJ2-3, with a weak D call TRBD2 (5 bases). Germline-derived CDR1 and CDR2 are SEHNR and FQNEAQ (reference sequence). Trimming removed 5 bases at V and 6 bases at J, with 15 bases between. The CDR3 extends over 14 amino acids. The CDR3 is CASSPQEVRDTQYF. Written as DNA, the CDR3 is TGTGCCAGCAGCCCCCAGGAGGTGCGGGATACGCAGTATTTT.

The J gene is TRBJ1-6, the V gene TRBV7-8; D is undetermined. V lost 8 bases and J 8 bases, leaving 10 bases between the germline ends. This CDR3 comprises 12 residues. CDR1 and CDR2 from the germline V gene are SGHVS and FQNEAQ. For the CDR3, the DNA is TGTGCCAGCGACGGCCCCGATTCACCCCTCCACTTT. This translates into CASDGPDSPLHF.

The V gene is TRBV7-8, the J gene TRBJ2-5, with D possibly matching TRBD2 (7 bases). V was trimmed by 5 bases and J by 5 bases, leaving 18 bases between them. This CDR3 is built from 15 residues. Germline CDR1 is SGHVS and CDR2 is FQNEAQ. As DNA, the CDR3 is TGTGCCAGCAGCCCAGAGGGGGGGGGTCACGAGACCCAGTACTTC. Its protein is CASSPEGGGHETQYF.

This clonotype was observed once. The chain uses TRBV10-3 and TRBJ2-5; D is ambiguous. Germline assignment: CDR1 ENHRY and CDR2 SYGVKD. Trimming took off 6 bases at V and 5 bases at J, with 7 bases between the two ends. The length of the CDR3 is 11 residues. This CDR3 reads CAIRGRETQYF. The CDR3 nucleotides read TGTGCCATCAGAGGGCGGGAGACCCAGTACTTC.

The genes are TRBV20-1 and TRBJ1-5, with TRBD1 matching 9 bases. The CDR3 length is 16 residues. Looked up from germline, CDR1 is DFQATT and CDR2 is SNEGSKA (reference sequence). V was clipped by 4 bases and J by 3 bases; unmatched bases: 10. The CDR3: CSANYPGTGNNQPQHF. The CDR3 nucleotides are TGCAGTGCTAACTATCCCGGGACAGGGAACAATCAGCCCCAGCATTTT.

The genes are TRBV7-3 and TRBJ1-5; possible D gene TRBD1, 5 bases. The CDR3 contains 12 residues. Per germline, CDR1 SGHTA and CDR2 FQGTGA. The V and J ends lost 5 bases and 7 bases respectively, with 9 bases between them. The CDR3 region has the DNA TGTGCCAGCAGCCACAACAGGCAGCCCCAGCATTTT. Its protein product is CASSHNRQPQHF.

The chain carries TRBV2 and TRBJ1-2; a weak D match, TRBD1 (6 bases). V gave up 4 bases and J gave up 0 bases, with 12 bases separating them. The CDR3 is 15 residues long. Germline assignment: CDR1 SNHLY and CDR2 FYNNEI. The CDR3 region is CASSAGQQANYGYTF. The CDR3 DNA follows: TGTGCCAGCAGTGCTGGACAGCAGGCTAACTATGGCTACACCTTC.

Ten or more counts support this clonotype. The rearrangement links TRBV7-6 to TRBJ2-7; TRBD1 matches 7 bases. This CDR3 has 14 amino acids. V shed 4 bases, J shed 6 bases, and the junction held 9 bases outside the gene matches. CDR1 SGHVS and CDR2 FNYEAQ come from the germline V gene. The CDR3 protein is CASSWGRGQSEQYF. Here the CDR3 DNA reads TGTGCCAGCAGCTGGGGTAGGGGGCAAAGCGAGCAGTACTTC.

The V gene is TRBV20-1, the J gene TRBJ2-1, with 10 bases aligning to TRBD2. Germline assignment: CDR1 DFQATT and CDR2 SNEGSKA (reference sequence). The CDR3 runs 16 residues. J was trimmed by 0 bases and V by 7 bases; bases with no gene match: 9. CDR3 loop: CSGLAGVQSSYNEQFF. The CDR3 DNA follows: TGCAGTGGGCTAGCGGGGGTCCAGAGCTCCTACAATGAGCAGTTCTTC.

The chain links TRBV7-3 to TRBJ2-5, with 9 bases fitting TRBD1. From germline, CDR1 is SGHTA and CDR2 FQGTGA. The CDR3 is 13 amino acids. V trimming: 4 bases; J trimming: 4 bases; junction bases outside the gene matches: 1. The CDR3 spells CASSWGQGETQYF. DNA for the CDR3: TGTGCCAGCAGCTGGGGACAGGGAGAGACCCAGTACTTC.

Ten or more counts support this clonotype. CDR3 coding DNA: TGTGCCAGCAGCGAACGGGACAGCGACATGAACACTGAAGCTTTCTTT. Its translation: CASSERDSDMNTEAFF. The V and J genes are TRBV5-8 and TRBJ1-1; TRBD1 matches 7 bases. The CDR3 has 16 amino acids. The germline gives CDR1 SGHTS, CDR2 YDEGEE. With V trimmed by 4 bases and J by 0 bases, 9 bases remained unmatched.

This chain connects TRBV19 to TRBJ1-4, with D uncertain. This CDR3 is built from 14 residues. Trimming pared 0 bases from V and 9 bases from J, leaving 11 bases between. The germline V gene encodes CDR1 LNHDA and CDR2 SQIVND (reference sequence). CDR3 in DNA: TGTGCCAGTAGTATAGACGGCGAAGCGAAAAAACTGTTTTTT. It translates to CASSIDGEAKKLFF.

The chain combines TRBV11-2 with TRBJ2-7; a possible D gene is TRBD2 (5 bases). The CDR3 consists of 16 residues. Per germline, CDR1 SGHAT and CDR2 FQNNGV. V lost 1 base and J lost 4, with 17 bases in between. CDR3 sequence (DNA): TGTGCCAGCAGCTTAGCGGCGGGCCCGGAACCATACGAGCAGTACTTC. Its translation is CASSLAAGPEPYEQYF.

The V and J genes are TRBV5-5 and TRBJ1-1; D is perhaps TRBD1 (5 bases). This CDR3 contains 15 residues. Germline V CDR1 and CDR2: SGHKS, YYEKEE (reference sequence). V was trimmed by 3 bases and J by 0 bases, leaving 12 bases between them. The CDR3 sequence: CASSSIPTVNTEAFF. CDR3 in DNA: TGTGCCAGCAGCTCAATCCCGACAGTGAACACTGAAGCTTTCTTT.

This sequence joins TRBV18 and TRBJ1-5; D gene ambiguous. Between the trimmed V and J ends, which lost 6 bases and 6 bases, there was a span of 12 bases. Germline V gene sequence: CDR1 KGHSH, CDR2 LQKENI. The CDR3 length is 13 residues. The CDR3 loop reads CASSPGVTQPQHF. The CDR3 DNA sequence: TGTGCCAGCTCCCCGGGAGTAACTCAGCCCCAGCATTTT. Based on the CDR3 plus reference TRBV18 and TRBJ1-5, the full variable domain is NAGVMQNPRHLVRRRGQEARLRCSPMKGHSHVYWYRQLPEEGLKFMVYLQKENIIDESGMPKERFSAEFPKEGPSILRIQQVVRGDSAAYFCASSPGVTQPQHFGDGTRLSIL.

This clonotype was found once. Here the CDR3 DNA reads TGCGCCAGCTGGGCCGAAACAGATACGCAGTATTTT. Encoded protein: CASWAETDTQYF. This chain connects TRBV5-1 to TRBJ2-3; D uncertain. Trimming took 7 bases from V and 3 from J, leaving 9 bases between them. The length of the CDR3 is 12 residues. CDR1 and CDR2 (germline): SGHRS, YFSETQ. The full variable domain, its missing parts supplied by reference TRBV5-1 and TRBJ2-3, is KAGVTQTPRYLIKTRGQQVTLSCSPISGHRSVSWYQQTPGQGLQFLFEYFSETQRNKGNFPGRFSGRQFSNSRSEMNVSTLELGDSALYLCASWAETDTQYFGPGTRLTVL.

The table lists this clonotype with a few counts. The rearrangement links TRBV27 to TRBJ1-1, with D uncertain. Germline V gene lookup returns CDR1 MNHEY and CDR2 SMNVEV (reference sequence). V lost 4 bases and J 1 base, leaving 7 bases between the germline ends. The CDR3 spans 13 residues. CDR3 in amino acids: CASSSLWNTEAFF. The CDR3 nucleotides read TGTGCCAGCAGTTCCCTATGGAACACTGAAGCTTTCTTT.

The chain is built from TRBV6-6 and TRBJ2-7, with D perhaps TRBD2 (6 bases). CDR1 MNHNY and CDR2 SVGAGI come from the germline V gene (reference sequence). The germline V and J ends were trimmed by 9 bases and 6 bases, with 18 bases remaining between them. The CDR3 is 13 residues long. The chain's CDR3 is CASNYRGFLEQYF. The DNA for the CDR3 is TGTGCCAGTAACTACCGGGGGTTTCTCGAGCAGTACTTC.

In this sample, this clonotype turned up many times. The chain uses TRBV4-2 and TRBJ1-1; D is ambiguous. Germline V CDR1 and CDR2: LGHNA, YNFKEQ. The CDR3 sequence is 13 residues long. With 1 base removed from V and 5 bases from J, the gap between germline ends came to 8 bases. This CDR3 reads CASSQVGETEAFF. CDR3 DNA: TGTGCCAGCAGCCAAGTTGGGGAAACTGAAGCTTTCTTT.

This clonotype has just a few counts. The chain employs TRBV7-2 and TRBJ1-2; D is possibly TRBD1 (6 bases). V was shortened by 5 bases and J by 5 bases, with 15 bases between the two germline ends. CDR1 and CDR2 (germline): SGHTA, FQGNSA. The CDR3 extends over 14 amino acids. CDR3 nucleotide sequence: TGTGCCAGCAGCCGATACAGGGCAAGTTATGGCTACACCTTC. Its translation: CASSRYRASYGYTF.

A single count supports this clonotype. This rearrangement joins TRBV13 to TRBJ2-7; the match to TRBD1 covers 9 bases. Trimming cost V 1 base and J 5 bases; bases outside gene matches: 3. Germline-derived CDR1 and CDR2 are PRHDT and FYEKMQ (reference sequence). The CDR3 is 14 residues long. The CDR3 nucleotides are TGTGCCAGCAGCTTAGACAGGGGGCGCGACGAGCAGTACTTC. Its translation: CASSLDRGRDEQYF.

This clonotype was seen only a few times. V is TRBV6-5 and J is TRBJ1-1; D unclear. Germline V gene sequence: CDR1 MNHEY, CDR2 SVGAGI. This CDR3 comprises 12 residues. Trimming took off 9 bases at V and 1 base at J, with 9 bases between the two ends. The DNA for the CDR3 is TGTGCCAGTGGAAGGTGGAACACTGAAGCTTTCTTT. This codes for CASGRWNTEAFF.

This clonotype was counted a single time. The rearrangement joins TRBV24-1 to TRBJ2-5, with D unclear. Per germline, CDR1 KGHDR and CDR2 SFDVKD. V was trimmed by 4 bases and J by 3 bases, leaving 5 bases between them. The CDR3 loop spans 12 amino acids. The CDR3 coding sequence is TGTGCCACCAGTGAGGGGAAAGAGACCCAGTACTTC. As protein: CATSEGKETQYF.

V is TRBV19 and J is TRBJ2-1; D is unclear. V lost 0 bases, J lost 7 bases, and 13 bases lay in between. CDR3 length: 15 residues. Germline V gives CDR1 LNHDA, CDR2 SQIVND (reference sequence). Here the CDR3 DNA reads TGTGCCAGTAGTATAGACCTGGCATGGGAAAATGAGCAGTTCTTC. Translating it yields CASSIDLAWENEQFF. Looking up the rest from reference TRBV19 and TRBJ2-1 gives the full variable domain: DGGITQSPKYLFRKEGQNVTLSCEQNLNHDAMYWYRQDPGQGLRLIYYSQIVNDFQKGDIAEGYSVSREKKESFPLTVTSAQKNPTAFYLCASSIDLAWENEQFFGPGTRLTVL.